This T cell receptor beta chain was recorded in a study of graft-versus-host responses after intestinal transplantation. On the study more broadly: Grafts that recipients had were multivisceral, liver-intestinal, or isolated intestinal transplants. Every transplant recipient was induced with anti-thymocyte globulin, then maintained on tacrolimus and steroids for about three years. Study-wide results and caveats: Circulating GvH clone levels at their peak were associated with HvG declines (early post-transplant). In recipient marrow, GvH clones were found, and some appeared first in ileum or blood.

Data came from immunoSEQ multiplex PCR; TCRdb stores just in-frame clones and leaves some out. The profile covers 90,000 to 100,000 clones, with roughly nine tenths appearing a single time and around 0.5% taken by the ten largest. To note about this clone: Antigen specificity is unknown.

The TCR comes from a human donor who received an intestinal transplant. Sequencing was performed on unstimulated CD8+ T cells sorted from spleen or lymph node cells, taken before intestinal transplant.

CDR3 bases: TGTGCCAGCAGCTTGACCCCTAGCGGGAAGAGCTCCTACGAGCAGTACTTC. Amino acid sequence: CASSLTPSGKSSYEQYF. V and J are TRBV5-6 and TRBJ2-7, with 9 bases fitting TRBD2. This CDR3 has 17 amino acids. Germline V gives CDR1 SGHDT, CDR2 YYEEEE. Germline trimming cut 1 base from V and 0 bases from J; bases unmatched to any gene: 8. Based on the CDR3 plus reference TRBV5-6 and TRBJ2-7, the full variable domain is DAGVTQSPTHLIKTRGQQVTLRCSPKSGHDTVSWYQQALGQGPQFIFQYYEEEERQRGNFPDRFSGHQFPNYSSELNVNALLLGDSALYLCASSLTPSGKSSYEQYFGPGTRLTVT.